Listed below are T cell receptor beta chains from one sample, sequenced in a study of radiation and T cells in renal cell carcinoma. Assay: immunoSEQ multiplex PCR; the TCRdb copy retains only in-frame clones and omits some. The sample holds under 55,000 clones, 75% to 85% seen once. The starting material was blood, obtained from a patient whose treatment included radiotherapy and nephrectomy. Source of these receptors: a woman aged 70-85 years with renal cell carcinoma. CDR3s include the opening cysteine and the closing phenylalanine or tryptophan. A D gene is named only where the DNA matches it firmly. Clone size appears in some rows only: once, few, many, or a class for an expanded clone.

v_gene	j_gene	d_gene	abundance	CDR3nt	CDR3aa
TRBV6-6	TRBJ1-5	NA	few	TGTGCCAGCAGTCCTCAGGGTCCCCAGCATTTT	CASSPQGPQHF
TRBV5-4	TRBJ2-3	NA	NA	TGTGCCAGCAGCTTCTGGGGGCAAAGCACAGATACGCAGTATTTT	CASSFWGQSTDTQYF
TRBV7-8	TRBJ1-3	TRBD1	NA	TGTGCCAGCAGCCCGTTACAGGGGGCTGGAAACACCATATATTTT	CASSPLQGAGNTIYF
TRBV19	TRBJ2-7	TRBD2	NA	TGTGCCAGTAGTACACGGACTAGTCTCCACGAGCAGTACTTC	CASSTRTSLHEQYF
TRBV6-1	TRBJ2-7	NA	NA	TGTGCCAGCACCGAGCGGGTGTTCTCCTACGAGCAGTACTTC	CASTERVFSYEQYF
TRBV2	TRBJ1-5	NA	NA	TGTGCCAGCAGTGAAGCGGACAGCAATCAGCCCCAGCATTTT	CASSEADSNQPQHF
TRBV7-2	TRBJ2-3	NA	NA	TGTGCCAGCAGCTCCCATCTTTTCCGGGGGCCGCTGCAGGGGACGCAGTATTTT	CASSSHLFRGPLQGTQYF
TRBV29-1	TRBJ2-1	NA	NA	TGCAGCGCTGATAACCCCCGGGGGCGTCTATATGGGGAGCAGTTCTTC	CSADNPRGRLYGEQFF
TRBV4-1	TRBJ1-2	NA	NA	TGCGCCAGCAGCCAAGCACAGGGTGCCTATGGCTACACCTTC	CASSQAQGAYGYTF
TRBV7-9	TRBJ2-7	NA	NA	TGTGCCAGCAGCTTAAGTGGCGCAACCTACGAGCAGTACTTC	CASSLSGATYEQYF
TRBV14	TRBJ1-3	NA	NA	TGTGCCAGCAGCCCGAACCCAGGGAGACAGATCTCTGGAAACACCATATATTTT	CASSPNPGRQISGNTIYF
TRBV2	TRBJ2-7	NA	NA	TGTGCCAGCAGTGAAGGAGTCAGGATCTACGAGCAGTACTTC	CASSEGVRIYEQYF
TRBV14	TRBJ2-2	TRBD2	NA	TGTGCCAGCAGCCAAGTGGGAGGGCGAGGCACCGGGGAGCTGTTTTTT	CASSQVGGRGTGELFF
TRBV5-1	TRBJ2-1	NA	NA	TGCGCCAGCAGCTTGGAGTCAGGTCGCTCCTACAATGAGCAGTTCTTC	CASSLESGRSYNEQFF
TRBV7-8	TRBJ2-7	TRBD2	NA	TGTGCCAGCAGCCCTAGAATAGCGGGGGGCCCGGGAAGCTCCTACGAGCAGTACTTC	CASSPRIAGGPGSSYEQYF
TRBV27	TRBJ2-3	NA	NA	TGTGCCAGCAGTTTCCTTCCGGGACTGGGAAATTATGGGGCGCAGTATTTT	CASSFLPGLGNYGAQYF
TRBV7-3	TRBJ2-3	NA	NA	TGTGCCAGCAGCCATGGGACCGTTAGCACAGATACGCAGTATTTT	CASSHGTVSTDTQYF